Detailed here is one T cell receptor (beta chain). Its antigen is unidentified. The germline gives CDR1 SEHNR, CDR2 FQNEAQ (reference sequence). The junction had 3 bases not matched to a gene; V was cut back by 2 bases and J by 0 bases. The CDR3 totals 16 residues. This record comes from a study of T cell responses to AZD1222 COVID-19 vaccine. Findings and caveats of the study: Reportedly, nearly half of unique spike TCRs recognized epitopes outside B.1.351/B.1.1.7 mutations. Researchers took repertoire samples only after the peak T cell response had come. Increased Spike-specific TCR breadth and depth were observed after two AZD1222 doses.

TCRdb's copy holds only in-frame clones and misses some; the assay was immunoSEQ multiplex PCR. In the table there are 100,000 to 150,000 clones, 88% of which are singletons. The source was peripheral blood, collected on day 0 of AZD1222 vaccination. This receptor was identified in an adult in good health. The chain couples TRBV7-9 to TRBJ1-5; 8 bases map to TRBD1. The CDR3 region is CASSLWTGHSNQPQHF. The CDR3 DNA follows: TGTGCCAGCAGCTTATGGACAGGGCATAGCAATCAGCCCCAGCATTTT.